One sample yielded the 18 T cell receptor beta chains listed below, sequenced in a study of blood T cell repertoires in COVID-19. Here immunoSEQ multiplex PCR was the method, and the copy in TCRdb shows in-frame clones only, minus some. In the table there are 200,000 to 250,000 clones, around four fifths of which are singletons. The material sequenced was peripheral blood. All receptors come from a man aged 45-65 years with active or convalescent COVID-19.

V usage is TRBV6-5 and J usage is TRBJ1-1; unclear D gene. This CDR3 has 13 residues. Germline V lookup: CDR1 MNHEY, CDR2 SVGAGI. Trimming stripped 4 bases from V and 2 bases from J, with 8 bases between. This CDR3 reads CASSLGLNTEAFF. The CDR3 DNA reads TGTGCCAGCAGTTTAGGACTCAACACTGAAGCTTTCTTT.

The chain combines TRBV7-6 with TRBJ2-2; the match to TRBD1 covers 9 bases. CDR3 size: 19 residues. Germline values: CDR1 SGHVS, CDR2 FNYEAQ. V was pared by 4 bases and J by 2 bases, with 14 bases of the junction left unmatched. CDR3 coding DNA: TGTGCCAGCAGCTCCGTCCCGGGACAGGGTTTGGGCAACACCGGGGAGCTGTTTTTT. Encoded protein: CASSSVPGQGLGNTGELFF.

V gene TRBV18 combines with J gene TRBJ1-3, with D uncertain. The V and J ends lost 3 bases and 0 bases respectively, with 9 bases between them. This CDR3 comprises 15 residues. Per the germline V gene, CDR1 is KGHSH and CDR2 is LQKENI. The CDR3 region has the DNA TGTGCCAGCTCACCTGGGCAGAGCTCTGGAAACACCATATATTTT. Protein: CASSPGQSSGNTIYF. Combining the CDR3 with reference TRBV18 and TRBJ1-3 gives the whole variable domain NAGVMQNPRHLVRRRGQEARLRCSPMKGHSHVYWYRQLPEEGLKFMVYLQKENIIDESGMPKERFSAEFPKEGPSILRIQQVVRGDSAAYFCASSPGQSSGNTIYFGEGSWLTVV.

The J gene is TRBJ1-2, the V gene TRBV7-2; TRBD1 matches at 7 bases. V shed 4 bases and J 9 bases; nucleotides not matched to a gene: 11. CDR3 length: 14 residues. The germline V gene has CDR1 SGHTA and CDR2 FQGNSA. The DNA for the CDR3 is TGTGCCAGCAGCTGGAGACAGGGTTTTTCGAGCTACACCTTC. Translated: CASSWRQGFSSYTF.

This chain links TRBV27 with TRBJ1-5, with D possibly TRBD1 on 5 matching bases. Germline CDR1 MNHEY, CDR2 SMNVEV (reference sequence). Trimming left V 0 bases short and J 3 bases short, with 9 bases between. CDR3 size: 15 residues. In nucleotides, the CDR3 is TGTGCCAGCAGTTTATCGACAGCCTCCAATCAGCCCCAGCATTTT. Translated, it gives CASSLSTASNQPQHF.

The chain employs TRBV7-9 and TRBJ1-2, with D perhaps matching TRBD1 (5 bases). Germline loops: CDR1 SEHNR, CDR2 FQNEAQ (reference sequence). The germline V and J ends were trimmed by 4 bases and 12 bases, with 15 bases remaining between them. This CDR3 spans 12 amino acids. In nucleotides, the CDR3 is TGTGCCAGCAGCTCCGCGGGTCCGGGGGACACCTTC. This translates into CASSSAGPGDTF.

This chain links TRBV11-2 with TRBJ1-2, with a weak D call TRBD1 (6 bases). V dropped 4 bases and J dropped 6 bases, with 9 bases sitting between them. Looked up from germline, CDR1 is SGHAT and CDR2 is FQNNGV. CDR3 size: 12 residues. The DNA for the CDR3 is TGTGCCAGCAGCTCACAGGGTAATGGCTACACCTTC. Its translation is CASSSQGNGYTF.

This chain joins TRBV30 and TRBJ2-5; 7 nucleotides align to TRBD1. V gave up 1 base and J gave up 3 bases; unmatched junction bases: 5. The germline V gene has CDR1 GTSNPN and CDR2 SVGIG (reference sequence). The CDR3 runs 14 residues. CDR3: CAWSGDSVKETQYF. In nucleotides, the CDR3 is TGTGCCTGGAGTGGGGACAGCGTAAAAGAGACCCAGTACTTC.

This clone appeared once. This chain connects TRBV21-1 to TRBJ2-7; TRBD1 is the table's D call, not checked against the DNA. TRBV21-1 is termed a pseudogene. This CDR3 spans 14 amino acids. DNA of the CDR3: TGTGCCAGCCCGGGACAGGACTTTCCCTACGAGCAGTACTTC. The encoded protein is CASPGQDFPYEQYF.

The CDR3 here is CASYLSSGNTIYF. CDR3 DNA: TGTGCCAGCTACTTAAGCTCTGGAAACACCATATATTTT. The genes are TRBV12-3 or TRBV12-4 and TRBJ1-3, with D unclear. V was clipped by 8 bases and J by 0 bases, with 8 bases between them. There are 13 residues in the CDR3.

The gene calls are TRBV15 and TRBJ1-4; 7 bases are a match to TRBD1. The V gene end was trimmed by 6 bases and the J gene end by 0 bases; junction bases not matched to a gene: 4. This CDR3 has 15 amino acids. CDR1 is LNHNV and CDR2 is YYDKDF in the germline V gene (reference sequence). CDR3: CATRLDRATNEKLFF. CDR3 DNA sequence: TGTGCCACCAGGCTTGACAGGGCAACTAATGAAAAACTGTTTTTT.

The chain links TRBV6-5 to TRBJ1-5; 8 nucleotides align to TRBD1. Germline V gene lookup returns CDR1 MNHEY and CDR2 SVGAGI. CDR3 length: 13 residues. V dropped 7 bases and J dropped 7; count of bases not matched to a gene: 6. The CDR3 sequence: CASMSGGGQPQHF. The CDR3 bases are TGTGCCAGCATGTCAGGGGGCGGGCAGCCCCAGCATTTT.

The rearrangement links TRBV7-8 to TRBJ1-4; no clear D. This CDR3 is 17 amino acids long. The germline gives CDR1 SGHVS, CDR2 FQNEAQ. The V gene lost 5 bases and the J gene lost 1 base, with 17 bases spanning the gap. CDR3 bases: TGTGCCAGCAGCAAAAGCGGACGTTTCCGAACTAATGAAAAACTGTTTTTT. This codes for CASSKSGRFRTNEKLFF.

This chain joins TRBV7-6 and TRBJ2-5; TRBD2 matches at 7 bases. Per the germline V gene, CDR1 is SGHVS and CDR2 is FNYEAQ. The V segment lost 5 bases and the J segment 4 bases; nucleotides outside the gene matches: 4. The CDR3 has 13 residues. For the CDR3, the DNA is TGTGCCAGCAGCCCAACGGGGGGAGAGACCCAGTACTTC. It yields the protein CASSPTGGETQYF. Variable domain in full (rest from reference TRBV7-6 and TRBJ2-5): GAGVSQSPRYKVTKRGQDVALRCDPISGHVSLYWYRQALGQGPEFLTYFNYEAQQDKSGLPNDRFSAERPEGSISTLTIQRTEQRDSAMYRCASSPTGGETQYFGPGTRLLVL.

CDR3 nucleotide sequence: TGTGCCAGCAGCTTCGAGGGGGGGGGACCTGAAGCTTTCTTT. Its protein product is CASSFEGGGPEAFF. The rearrangement joins TRBV5-4 to TRBJ1-1, with TRBD1 as a possible D gene (6 bases). The CDR3 extends over 14 amino acids. V lost 2 bases and J 6 bases, leaving 14 bases between the germline ends. Germline CDR1 SGHNT, CDR2 YYREEE (reference sequence).

The chain is built from TRBV15 and TRBJ2-1; TRBD1 aligns across 8 bases. Germline V gene sequence: CDR1 LNHNV, CDR2 YYDKDF (reference sequence). The CDR3 length is 18 residues. The junction had 9 bases not matched to a gene; V was cut back by 0 bases and J by 2 bases. CDR3 region: CATSRDRDRQKPYNEQFF. As DNA, the CDR3 is TGTGCCACCAGCAGAGATCGGGACAGGCAAAAGCCCTACAATGAGCAGTTCTTC.

V usage is TRBV5-6 and J usage is TRBJ2-1; TRBD2 matches 8 bases. Germline V CDR1 and CDR2: SGHDT, YYEEEE. This CDR3 has 17 residues. V shed 2 bases and J 7 bases; nucleotides not matched to a gene: 14. The CDR3 sequence is CASSFLGTSIKENEQFF. In DNA form, the CDR3 reads TGTGCCAGCAGCTTCCTCGGGACTAGTATTAAGGAGAATGAGCAGTTCTTC.

The rearrangement links TRBV18 to TRBJ2-1; 14 bases line up with TRBD2. Looked up from germline, CDR1 is KGHSH and CDR2 is LQKENI. The trim removed 9 bases at V and 7 bases at J, leaving 5 bases unmatched. The CDR3 covers 14 residues. This CDR3 reads CASSTSGGGNEQFF. Here the CDR3 DNA reads TGTGCCAGTTCGACTAGCGGGGGGGGTAATGAGCAGTTCTTC.